Presented here are 26 T cell receptor beta chains from one specimen sequenced in a study of OX40 agonist ivuxolimab in advanced cancers. Sequencing used immunoSEQ multiplex PCR; TCRdb keeps in-frame clones, though not all of them. The sample includes about 93,000 clones, roughly 94% of them seen just once. Sequencing was performed on CD4+ or CD8+ T cells sorted from blood, taken in a trial of the OX40 agonist ivuxolimab. All receptors derive from an adult with an advanced solid tumor such as melanoma, head and neck, liver or kidney cancer.

The J gene is TRBJ1-2, the V gene TRBV21-1. TRBV21-1 is a pseudogene segment. The CDR3 contains 13 residues. The DNA for the CDR3 is TGTGCCAGCAGCAAACGGAAGAACTATGGCTACACCTTC. This sequence encodes CASSKRKNYGYTF.

The rearrangement uses TRBV27 and TRBJ2-3; 13 bases are a match to TRBD2. Trimming at V came to 5 bases and at J to 6 bases, leaving 5 bases not matched to a gene. CDR1 is MNHEY, CDR2 SMNVEV, per germline (reference sequence). This CDR3 region has 15 residues. The CDR3 DNA follows: TGTGCCAGCAGTCCGGGACTAGCGGGAATGGATACGCAGTATTTT. It translates to CASSPGLAGMDTQYF.

V gene TRBV6-5 combines with J gene TRBJ1-2; D perhaps matches TRBD1 (5 bases). This CDR3 is 10 amino acids long. The germline V and J ends were trimmed by 7 bases and 8 bases, with 8 bases remaining between them. Germline-derived CDR1 and CDR2 are MNHEY and SVGAGI. The CDR3 DNA follows: TGTGCCAGCATAGGGGCGGGCTACACCTTC. It yields the protein CASIGAGYTF.

This sequence joins TRBV5-5 and TRBJ1-2, with 8 bases aligning to TRBD1. This CDR3 spans 15 amino acids. V shed 4 bases, J shed 4 bases, and the junction held 9 bases outside the gene matches. Germline CDR1 is SGHKS and CDR2 is YYEKEE (reference sequence). The CDR3: CASSQTDRGFYGYTF. CDR3 DNA: TGTGCCAGCAGCCAGACCGACAGGGGTTTCTATGGCTACACCTTC.

This chain connects TRBV19 to TRBJ1-5, with D possibly being TRBD1 (5 bases). Trimming pared 9 bases from V and 3 bases from J, leaving 18 bases between. The CDR3 sequence is 15 residues long. The germline gives CDR1 LNHDA, CDR2 SQIVND (reference sequence). The CDR3 bases are TGTGCCAGCCATCTGGTTAGCAGGGTCAATCAGCCCCAGCATTTT. It translates to CASHLVSRVNQPQHF.

As concerns this clone: One end of the junction does not line up with germline, which may come from a read error. The CDR3 DNA follows: TGCGCCAGCAGCCAAAGGCTAGCGGGATCTCAAGAGATCCAGTACTTC. This translates into CASSQRLAGSQEIQYF. J is TRBJ2-5 and V is TRBV4-1; 9 positions agree with TRBD2. Germline assignment: CDR1 MGHRA and CDR2 YSYEKL. This CDR3 region has 16 residues.

This rearrangement joins TRBV27 to TRBJ2-1; D might be TRBD1 (5 bases). This CDR3 comprises 16 residues. Germline lookup yields CDR1 MNHEY and CDR2 SMNVEV (reference sequence). V lost 5 bases and J 8 bases, leaving 22 bases between the germline ends. The CDR3 reads CASSPPGHFRGDEQFF. CDR3 bases: TGTGCCAGCAGTCCGCCCGGACACTTCCGAGGCGATGAGCAGTTCTTC.

The chain carries TRBV27 and TRBJ2-7, with D tentatively TRBD1 or TRBD2 (5 bases each). CDR1 is MNHEY and CDR2 is SMNVEV in the germline V gene (reference sequence). The CDR3 totals 13 residues. The V gene lost 3 bases and the J gene lost 3 bases, with 9 bases spanning the gap. CDR3 region: CASSLIGGYEQYF. In DNA, the CDR3 is TGTGCCAGCAGTTTGATTGGGGGCTACGAGCAGTACTTC.

This clone has a single count. This chain uses TRBV9 with TRBJ2-5; the match to TRBD2 covers 9 bases. The CDR3 extends over 15 amino acids. Germline CDR1 is SGDLS and CDR2 is YYNGEE. The junction had 4 bases not matched to a gene; V was cut back by 0 bases and J by 4 bases. The CDR3 coding sequence is TGTGCCAGCAGCGTAGCTCTGCGGGAGGGAGAGACCCAGTACTTC. The encoded protein is CASSVALREGETQYF.

The V and J genes are TRBV4-2 and TRBJ2-1, with D perhaps TRBD2 (5 bases). Trimming pared 0 bases from V and 3 bases from J, leaving 21 bases between. This CDR3 has 19 residues. The germline CDR1 and CDR2 sequences are LGHNA and YNFKEQ. The CDR3 sequence: CASSQDGIMGQRHYNEQFF. Written as DNA, the CDR3 is TGTGCCAGCAGCCAAGATGGAATAATGGGCCAGCGGCACTACAATGAGCAGTTCTTC.

This sequence joins TRBV10-3 and TRBJ1-2; 7 bases are shared with TRBD1. The CDR3 loop spans 16 amino acids. With V trimmed by 3 bases and J by 6 bases, 13 bases remained unmatched. Germline CDR1 ENHRY, CDR2 SYGVKD. In DNA form, the CDR3 reads TGTGCCATCAGTGATGTAGGGGGCCCCACTACTCATGGCTACACCTTC. Translated, it gives CAISDVGGPTTHGYTF.

The chain has TRBV19 and TRBJ2-3, with 8 bases fitting TRBD2. Germline loops: CDR1 LNHDA, CDR2 SQIVND (reference sequence). The CDR3 is 15 amino acids. After removal of 4 bases from V and 6 bases from J, the junction contained 9 bases not matched to a gene. CDR3 DNA sequence: TGTGCCAGTAGTACGGTAGCGGGGACCGCGGATACGCAGTATTTT. This gives the protein CASSTVAGTADTQYF.

The chain joins TRBV5-1 to TRBJ1-5; D gene ambiguous. Germline CDR1 and CDR2: SGHRS and YFSETQ. This CDR3 comprises 12 residues. The CDR3 loop is CAGRLSNQPQHF. DNA of the CDR3: TGCGCTGGGAGGCTTAGCAATCAGCCCCAGCATTTT.

V gene TRBV28 combines with J gene TRBJ2-5; 11 bases agree with TRBD2. Germline V gene data show CDR1 as MDHEN and CDR2 as SYDVKM. With V trimmed by 7 bases and J by 3 bases, 1 base remained unmatched. This CDR3 is built from 13 residues. The CDR3: CASKTSGEETQYF. The CDR3 nucleotides read TGTGCCAGCAAGACTAGCGGGGAAGAGACCCAGTACTTC.

CDR3 residues: CASSYGFSGGPYEQYF. In DNA, the CDR3 is TGTGCCAGCAGTTATGGTTTTAGCGGGGGCCCCTACGAGCAGTACTTC. The J gene is TRBJ2-7, the V gene TRBV6-5, with 9 bases lining up with TRBD2. Germline CDR1 MNHEY, CDR2 SVGAGI. V shed 3 bases and J 2 bases; nucleotides not matched to a gene: 8. This CDR3 has 16 residues.

This chain links TRBV11-2 with TRBJ2-3; 7 bases map to TRBD2. The CDR3 consists of 16 residues. Germline trimming cut 0 bases from V and 2 bases from J; bases unmatched to any gene: 5. Germline V gene sequence: CDR1 SGHAT, CDR2 FQNNGV. CDR3 nucleotides: TGTGCCAGCAGCTTAGACATGGCGGGAGACACAGATACGCAGTATTTT. This codes for CASSLDMAGDTDTQYF.

This chain uses TRBV4-1 with TRBJ2-3; D gene unclear. This CDR3 has 13 residues. The ends were cut back, 3 bases at V and 5 bases at J, with 9 bases in the middle. Germline loops: CDR1 MGHRA, CDR2 YSYEKL. For the CDR3, the DNA is TGCGCCAGCAGCCAGAAATCAGGAGATACGCAGTATTTT. Its protein is CASSQKSGDTQYF.

This clone was counted a few times. Written as DNA, the CDR3 is TGCGCCAGCAGCTTTGTTTGGGGAGGGGATGAGCAGTTCTTC. Its protein product is CASSFVWGGDEQFF. The gene calls are TRBV5-1 and TRBJ2-1, with TRBD2 matching over 7 bases. CDR1 is SGHRS and CDR2 is YFSETQ in the germline V gene. V shed 2 bases, J shed 8 bases, and the junction held 7 bases outside the gene matches. This CDR3 region has 14 residues.

The CDR3 loop is CASSLYPGGGQEQYF. CDR3 nucleotide sequence: TGTGCCAGCAGTTTATACCCGGGGGGGGGTCAAGAGCAGTACTTC. The chain couples TRBV27 to TRBJ2-7; TRBD2 matches at 8 bases. The CDR3 runs to 15 residues. V lost 1 base and J lost 7; bases outside the gene matches: 9. Germline V gene lookup returns CDR1 MNHEY and CDR2 SMNVEV (reference sequence).

V and J are TRBV7-9 and TRBJ2-2; D is ambiguous. Germline V gives CDR1 SEHNR, CDR2 FQNEAQ (reference sequence). This CDR3 region has 11 residues. V was clipped by 6 bases and J by 4 bases, with 3 bases between them. CDR3 sequence (DNA): TGTGCCAGCAGTCCCACCGGGGAGCTGTTTTTT. This sequence encodes CASSPTGELFF.

The rearrangement uses TRBV11-2 and TRBJ2-1, with D possibly TRBD2 on 6 matching bases. CDR3 size: 14 residues. V lost 5 bases and J lost 5, with 13 bases in between. Per the germline V gene, CDR1 is SGHAT and CDR2 is FQNNGV. The chain's CDR3 is CASSPTGLDNEQFF. Written as DNA, the CDR3 is TGTGCCAGCAGCCCTACGGGACTCGACAATGAGCAGTTCTTC.

The chain carries TRBV6-5 and TRBJ2-7; 7 bases agree with TRBD1. This CDR3 region has 15 residues. Per the germline V gene, CDR1 is MNHEY and CDR2 is SVGAGI. V lost 2 bases and J lost 2; bases outside the gene matches: 6. CDR3 coding DNA: TGTGCCAGCAGTTACGGGTCAGGGGGTGCCTACGAGCAGTACTTC. Its translation: CASSYGSGGAYEQYF.

The chain is built from TRBV4-1 and TRBJ1-3; D unresolved. Germline loops: CDR1 MGHRA, CDR2 YSYEKL. This CDR3 comprises 15 residues. V gave up 0 bases and J gave up 3 bases, with 9 bases separating them. CDR3 sequence reads: CASSQDLGSGNTIYF. CDR3 sequence (DNA): TGCGCCAGCAGCCAAGATCTGGGTAGTGGAAACACCATATATTTT.

The chain carries TRBV28 and TRBJ2-5, with 7 bases fitting TRBD1. This CDR3 is 15 amino acids long. Unmatched junction bases numbered 10, after V lost 6 bases and J lost 3 bases. In germline, CDR1 is MDHEN, CDR2 SYDVKM. The CDR3 region is CASSLVDRVEETQYF. The DNA for the CDR3 is TGTGCCAGCAGCTTAGTAGACAGGGTGGAAGAGACCCAGTACTTC. Variable domain in full (rest from reference TRBV28 and TRBJ2-5): DVKVTQSSRYLVKRTGEKVFLECVQDMDHENMFWYRQDPGLGLRLIYFSYDVKMKEKGDIPEGYSVSREKKERFSLILESASTNQTSMYLCASSLVDRVEETQYFGPGTRLLVL.

This chain links TRBV30 with TRBJ1-1, with D perhaps matching TRBD1 (5 bases). Per the germline V gene, CDR1 is GTSNPN and CDR2 is SVGIG (reference sequence). Trimming removed 3 bases from V and 4 bases from J, with 15 bases in between. CDR3 length: 14 amino acids. The CDR3 loop reads CAWRTLTGVTEAFF. The CDR3 DNA reads as TGTGCCTGGAGGACCCTCACAGGAGTCACTGAAGCTTTCTTT.

Note on this clone: A read error may account for a junction end that differs from germline. The chain is built from TRBV15 and TRBJ2-3; 10 nucleotides line up with TRBD2. Germline V lookup: CDR1 LNHNV, CDR2 YYDKDF (reference sequence). This CDR3 contains 14 residues. The CDR3 DNA reads TGTGCCGCCAGCGGGGGGGGGATCACAGATACGCAGTATTTT. Protein sequence: CAASGGGITDTQYF.